The rows below give T cell receptor beta chains drawn from one sample of a study of CD8+ T cells in alopecia areata. Some clones are missing from TCRdb's copy, which holds only in-frame ones; the method was immunoSEQ multiplex PCR. The sample has 200,000 or so clones; around 50% are singletons. Sequences were obtained from CD8+ T cells sorted from blood. All receptors derive from a human donor in good health. Both conserved end residues are part of each CDR3. A D gene is named only where the DNA matches it firmly. Size is stated for part of the rows, as once, few or many counts, or as a class when the clone is expanded.

j_call | v_call | clone_size | d_call | cdr3_aa | cdr3_nt
TRBJ1-1 | TRBV5-6 | . | TRBD1 | CASSSGTASPAFF | TGTGCCAGCAGCTCCGGGACAGCCAGCCCAGCTTTCTTT
TRBJ2-5 | TRBV5-1 | . | TRBD2 | CASSFQRGKDETQYF | TGCGCCAGCAGCTTCCAGCGGGGGAAGGATGAGACCCAGTACTTC
TRBJ2-7 | TRBV4-1 | few | TRBD2 | CASSIFSGSYEQYF | TGCGCCAGCAGCATTTTTAGCGGGTCCTACGAGCAGTACTTC
TRBJ1-1 | TRBV29-1 | . | . | CSVWAANTEAFF | TGCAGCGTATGGGCGGCGAACACTGAAGCTTTCTTT
TRBJ2-7 | TRBV27 | . | TRBD2 | CASSLGSSGHYEQYF | TGTGCCAGCAGTTTAGGGTCTAGCGGGCACTACGAGCAGTACTTC
TRBJ1-2 | TRBV5-1 | few | . | CASSTIWQESTKDGYTF | TGCGCCAGTTCGACTATTTGGCAGGAGTCGACGAAGGATGGCTACACCTTC
TRBJ1-2 | TRBV29-1 | . | . | CSVEEGHDYGYTF | TGCAGCGTTGAAGAAGGACATGACTATGGCTACACCTTC
TRBJ1-2 | TRBV29-1 | . | . | CSVDPGVRYGYTF | TGCAGCGTTGACCCAGGGGTGAGGTATGGCTACACCTTC
TRBJ1-2 | TRBV29-1 | . | . | CSVPGQRGYTF | TGCAGCGTTCCAGGTCAAAGAGGCTACACCTTC
TRBJ2-2 | TRBV7-2 | . | TRBD2 | CASTRFSVRTSGSTGELFF | TGTGCCAGCACTCGATTTTCGGTCCGGACTAGCGGGTCCACCGGGGAGCTGTTTTTT
TRBJ1-1 | TRBV30 | few | . | CAWSLGMNTEAFF | TGTGCCTGGAGTTTGGGGATGAACACTGAAGCTTTCTTT
TRBJ1-1 | TRBV5-1 | . | . | CASRRATEAFF | TGCGCCAGCAGAAGGGCCACTGAAGCTTTCTTT
TRBJ2-5 | TRBV30 | . | TRBD1 | CAWIPSTGGYETQYF | TGTGCCTGGATCCCGTCGACAGGGGGATATGAGACCCAGTACTTC
TRBJ1-2 | TRBV21-1 | few | . | CASSKDGGSNYGYTF | TGTGCCAGCAGCAAAGATGGGGGATCCAACTATGGCTACACCTTC
TRBJ2-5 | TRBV7-9 | few | TRBD2 | CASSSGLAEGETQYF | TGTGCCAGCAGCTCGGGACTAGCGGAGGGGGAGACCCAGTACTTC
TRBJ2-1 | TRBV5-1 | . | . | CASKEGGSNEQFF | TGCGCCAGCAAGGAAGGCGGATCCAATGAGCAGTTCTTC
TRBJ1-6 | TRBV13 | . | . | CASSLSGVGNSPLHF | TGTGCCAGCAGCTTATCCGGGGTGGGAAATTCACCCCTCCACTTT
TRBJ2-5 | TRBV7-3 | few | TRBD2 | CASSLIAGGQETQYF | TGTGCCAGCAGCTTAATTGCGGGGGGGCAAGAGACCCAGTACTTC
TRBJ2-5 | TRBV23-1 | . | . | CASSQPQRDIQETQYF | TGCGCCAGCAGTCAACCCCAGCGGGACATCCAAGAGACCCAGTACTTC
TRBJ1-1 | TRBV29-1 | . | . | CSVEGALTEAFF | TGCAGCGTTGAAGGGGCCCTCACTGAAGCTTTCTTT
TRBJ1-1 | TRBV9 | . | . | CASSAGTQVTEAFF | TGTGCCAGCAGCGCCGGGACGCAGGTAACTGAAGCTTTCTTT
TRBJ1-1 | TRBV30 | . | . | CASSMEGLNTEAFF | TGTGCCAGTAGTATGGAGGGGTTGAACACTGAAGCTTTCTTT
TRBJ1-2 | TRBV20-1 | . | . | CSAQGGPGYTF | TGCAGTGCTCAGGGTGGGCCCGGCTACACCTTC
TRBJ1-5 | TRBV5-6 | . | . | CASSLRGAGYPPQHF | TGTGCCAGCAGCTTACGGGGGGCCGGCTACCCGCCCCAGCATTTT
TRBJ1-1 | TRBV29-1 | few | . | CSVISSGNTEAFF | TGCAGCGTTATCTCGTCTGGGAACACTGAAGCTTTCTTT
TRBJ2-1 | TRBV5-1 | . | . | CASSLHRLGDEQFF | TGCGCCAGCAGTCTGCATAGGTTAGGCGATGAGCAGTTCTTC
TRBJ2-7 | TRBV27 | . | . | CASSFGVRRPYEQYF | TGTGCCAGCAGTTTCGGCGTCCGAAGGCCCTACGAGCAGTACTTC
TRBJ2-3 | TRBV2 | few | TRBD2 | CASSRTSGAADTQYF | TGTGCCAGCAGCAGGACTAGCGGGGCCGCGGATACGCAGTATTTT
TRBJ1-2 | TRBV2 | . | . | CASSEALGQWYGYTF | TGTGCCAGCAGTGAAGCGCTCGGACAGTGGTATGGCTACACCTTC
TRBJ2-1 | TRBV9 | . | . | CASSALPGLYYNEQFF | TGTGCCAGCAGCGCCCTTCCAGGACTCTACTACAATGAGCAGTTCTTC
TRBJ2-1 | TRBV6-5 | . | . | CASSYYQGYNEQFF | TGTGCCAGCAGTTATTACCAGGGGTACAATGAGCAGTTCTTC
TRBJ2-5 | TRBV4-1 | few | . | CASSQDAGAAGDAQYF | TGCGCCAGCAGCCAAGATGCAGGGGCTGCTGGGGATGCCCAGTACTTC
TRBJ2-3 | TRBV5-6 | . | . | CASSLGGLTDTQYF | TGTGCCAGCAGCTTGGGGGGCCTCACAGATACGCAGTATTTT
TRBJ1-4 | TRBV4-1 | . | . | CASSPRATNEKLFF | TGCGCCAGCAGCCCCCGGGCAACTAATGAAAAACTGTTTTTT
TRBJ2-1 | TRBV1 | . | . | CTSSPLGQEQRWRGCTYNEQFF | TGCACCAGCAGCCCCCTTGGGCAGGAGCAACGTTGGCGGGGGTGTACCTACAATGAGCAGTTCTTC
TRBJ1-1 | TRBV2 | few | . | CASSYRTGNTEAFF | TGTGCCAGCAGCTACCGAACAGGGAACACTGAAGCTTTCTTT
TRBJ1-1 | TRBV7-9 | . | . | CASRRGNTEAFF | TGTGCCAGCAGAAGAGGAAACACTGAAGCTTTCTTT
TRBJ2-7 | TRBV7-2 | . | . | CASSPLGSPEQYF | TGTGCCAGCAGCCCGTTGGGGTCTCCCGAGCAGTACTTC
TRBJ2-3 | TRBV18 | few | . | CASSPPWGDTQYF | TGTGCCAGCTCACCACCGTGGGGGGATACGCAGTATTTT
TRBJ2-3 | TRBV29-1 | few | . | CSVVRDSESTDTQYF | TGCAGCGTCGTACGGGACTCCGAGTCGACAGATACGCAGTATTTT
TRBJ1-2 | TRBV29-1 | . | TRBD1 | CSVPQGANGYTF | TGCAGCGTCCCACAGGGGGCGAATGGCTACACCTTC
TRBJ2-5 | TRBV7-2 | . | . | CASSLGSWEEGTQYF | TGTGCCAGCAGCTTAGGATCTTGGGAAGAAGGGACCCAGTACTTC
TRBJ2-7 | TRBV5-1 | few | TRBD2 | CASSMTSGVEQYF | TGCGCCAGCAGCATGACTAGCGGGGTCGAGCAGTACTTC
TRBJ2-1 | TRBV5-4 | . | TRBD1 | CASSGDRGGEQFF | TGTGCCAGCAGCGGGGACAGGGGCGGTGAGCAGTTCTTC
TRBJ1-1 | TRBV4-1 | . | . | CASSQDYQSNTEAFF | TGCGCCAGCAGCCAAGACTATCAATCGAACACTGAAGCTTTCTTT
TRBJ2-7 | TRBV21-1 | few | . | CASSKVYRLGGEQYF | TGTGCCAGCAGCAAAGTCTATCGATTGGGGGGCGAGCAGTACTTC
TRBJ2-3 | TRBV4-1 | . | . | CASSPVVQDTQYF | TGCGCCAGCAGCCCAGTCGTGCAAGATACGCAGTATTTT
TRBJ1-1 | TRBV27 | few | TRBD1 | CASSWAHRGTTEAFF | TGTGCCAGCAGTTGGGCCCACAGGGGTACCACTGAAGCTTTCTTT
TRBJ2-7 | TRBV5-1 | once | . | CASSDRGTAYEQYF | TGCGCCAGCAGCGATCGGGGGACCGCCTACGAGCAGTACTTC
TRBJ2-7 | TRBV29-1 | few | TRBD1 | CSVGQGKTYEQYF | TGCAGCGTCGGACAGGGAAAAACCTACGAGCAGTACTTC
TRBJ2-1 | TRBV6-5 | . | . | CASSSLEDNEQFF | TGTGCCAGCAGTTCACTAGAAGACAATGAGCAGTTCTTC
TRBJ1-1 | TRBV6-5 | few | . | CASRPGGGTEAFF | TGTGCCAGCAGACCTGGTGGGGGCACTGAAGCTTTCTTT